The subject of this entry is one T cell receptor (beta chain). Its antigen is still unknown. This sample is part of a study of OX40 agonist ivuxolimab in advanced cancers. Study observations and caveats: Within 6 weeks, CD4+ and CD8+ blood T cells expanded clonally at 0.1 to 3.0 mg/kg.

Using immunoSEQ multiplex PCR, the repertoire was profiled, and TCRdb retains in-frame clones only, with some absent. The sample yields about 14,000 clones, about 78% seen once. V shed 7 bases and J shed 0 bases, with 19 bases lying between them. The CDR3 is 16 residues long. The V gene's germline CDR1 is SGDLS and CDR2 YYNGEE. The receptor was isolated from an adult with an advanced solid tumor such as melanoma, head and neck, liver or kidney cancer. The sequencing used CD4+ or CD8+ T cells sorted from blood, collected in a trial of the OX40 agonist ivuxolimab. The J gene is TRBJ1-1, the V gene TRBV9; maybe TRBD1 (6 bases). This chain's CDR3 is CASSTNRDELNTEAFF. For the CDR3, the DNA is TGTGCCAGCTCCACGAACAGGGACGAACTGAACACTGAAGCTTTCTTT. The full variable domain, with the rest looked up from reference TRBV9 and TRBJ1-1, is DSGVTQTPKHLITATGQRVTLRCSPRSGDLSVYWYQQSLDQGLQFLIQYYNGEERAKGNILERFSAQQFPDLHSELNLSSLELGDSALYFCASSTNRDELNTEAFFGQGTRLTVV.